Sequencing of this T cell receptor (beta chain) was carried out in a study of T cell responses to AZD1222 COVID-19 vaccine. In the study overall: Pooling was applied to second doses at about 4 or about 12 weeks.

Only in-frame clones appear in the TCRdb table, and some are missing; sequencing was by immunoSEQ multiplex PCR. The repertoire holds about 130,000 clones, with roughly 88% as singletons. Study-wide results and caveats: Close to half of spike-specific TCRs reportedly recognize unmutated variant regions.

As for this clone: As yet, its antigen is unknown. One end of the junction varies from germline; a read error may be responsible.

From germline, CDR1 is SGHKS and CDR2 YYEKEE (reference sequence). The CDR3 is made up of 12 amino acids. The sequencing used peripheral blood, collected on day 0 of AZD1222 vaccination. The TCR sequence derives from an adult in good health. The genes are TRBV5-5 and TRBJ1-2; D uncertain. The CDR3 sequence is CASSSTNYGYTF. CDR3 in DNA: TGTGCCAGCAGCTCAACTAATTATGGCTACACCTTC.